One and the same sample provided the 5 T cell receptor beta chains below, sequenced in a study of breast tumors, draining lymph nodes, adjacent tissues. TCRdb used MiXCR to reprocess the multiplex PCR reads, holding one entry per CDR3 protein. Of roughly 8,300 distinct CDR3 sequences listed, roughly 41% are singletons. Specimen: tumor-adjacent breast tissue. The receptors come from a female donor with breast cancer. Some clones in this sample may be carry-over from other donors' samples.

The chain uses TRBV3-1 and TRBJ2-5; unclear D gene. This CDR3 contains 11 residues. Germline CDR1 reads LGHDT; CDR2 reads YNNKEL (reference sequence). The V and J ends lost 0 bases and 7 bases respectively, with 3 bases between them. Here the CDR3 DNA reads TGTGCCAGCAGCCAAGAAGTGACCCAGTACTTC. Its protein is CASSQEVTQYF.

This clonotype was counted ten times or more. The chain combines TRBV7-2 with TRBJ2-1; D ambiguous. The CDR3 sequence is 16 residues long. Germline V gene sequence: CDR1 SGHTA, CDR2 FQGNSA. The germline V and J ends were trimmed by 3 bases and 0 bases, with 12 bases remaining between them. CDR3 sequence: CASSFVVQSSYNEQFF. DNA for the CDR3: TGTGCCAGCAGCTTCGTGGTTCAAAGCTCCTACAATGAGCAGTTCTTC.

The chain combines TRBV29-1 with TRBJ2-7, with 7 bases aligning to TRBD1. J was trimmed by 0 bases and V by 5 bases; bases with no gene match: 4. The CDR3 runs to 13 residues. CDR1 SQVTM and CDR2 ANQGSEA come from the germline V gene. The CDR3 DNA reads as TGCAGCGTTTGGACAGGCGACTCCTACGAGCAGTACTTC. Encoded protein: CSVWTGDSYEQYF.

This clonotype was seen once. The rearrangement joins TRBV11-2 to TRBJ1-2; D gene uncertain. V lost 5 bases and J lost 8, with 15 bases in between. The CDR3 is made up of 13 amino acids. Germline assignment: CDR1 SGHAT and CDR2 FQNNGV. This CDR3 is CASSPSRIWGYTF. The CDR3 DNA follows: TGTGCCAGCAGCCCATCCCGAATTTGGGGCTACACCTTC. The whole variable domain, filled in from reference TRBV11-2 and TRBJ1-2, reads EAGVAQSPRYKIIEKRQSVAFWCNPISGHATLYWYQQILGQGPKLLIQFQNNGVVDDSQLPKDRFSAERLKGVDSTLKIQPAKLEDSAVYLCASSPSRIWGYTFGSGTRLTVV.

The chain combines TRBV5-8 with TRBJ2-1, with a tentative D call TRBD1 (6 bases). Germline loops: CDR1 SGHTS, CDR2 YDEGEE. Trimming took 4 bases from V and 4 from J, leaving 9 bases between them. The CDR3 extends over 13 amino acids. CDR3 in amino acids: CASSGTGYNEQFF. CDR3 nucleotides: TGTGCCAGCAGCGGTACAGGGTACAATGAGCAGTTCTTC.